These 21 T cell receptor beta chains were all obtained from the same sample, sequenced in a study of post-analysis software for immune sequencing data. Incorporated into the TCR beta cDNA libraries were unique molecular identifiers, which served to reduce PCR and sequencing biases. TCRdb fed the PCR reads into MiXCR, producing one record per CDR3 protein. Here the sample spans hundreds of thousands of distinct CDR3 sequences, roughly 45% being singletons. General observations from the study: TRBV5-6, TRBV5-1 and TRBV20-1 belonged to a set of roughly five TRBV segments that were more frequent in patients than controls.

Their antigens remain unidentified. Sequenced: blood. These receptors were collected from a girl aged 10 to 17 with multiple sclerosis.

The V call is TRBV28, the J call TRBJ1-5, with no clear D. The V gene's germline CDR1 is MDHEN and CDR2 SYDVKM. The CDR3 is 15 amino acids. V was pared by 5 bases and J by 8 bases, with 19 bases between. This CDR3 is CASSPWRVTSKPQHF. The CDR3 DNA is TGTGCCAGCAGTCCTTGGCGCGTGACCAGCAAGCCCCAGCATTTT.

At least ten counts were recorded for this clonotype. The V gene is TRBV13, the J gene TRBJ1-6; D not certain. The germline V and J ends were trimmed by 2 bases and 10 bases, with 12 bases remaining between them. Germline values: CDR1 PRHDT, CDR2 FYEKMQ (reference sequence). The CDR3 totals 14 residues. The DNA for the CDR3 is TGTGCCAGCAGCTTAAACGAGGGTAGATCACCCCTCCACTTT. It specifies CASSLNEGRSPLHF.

This chain joins TRBV7-2 and TRBJ2-2, with TRBD1 matching over 10 bases. CDR3 size: 15 residues. V lost 2 bases, J lost 6 bases, and 3 bases stayed unmatched. The V gene's germline CDR1 is SGHTA and CDR2 FQGNSA. CDR3 sequence: CASSLRDRGAGELFF. The CDR3 DNA reads as TGTGCCAGCAGCTTACGGGACAGGGGTGCCGGGGAGCTGTTTTTT.

This chain connects TRBV19 to TRBJ2-7; 13 bases fit TRBD2. The V gene's germline CDR1 is LNHDA and CDR2 SQIVND (reference sequence). CDR3 size: 13 residues. The trim removed 10 bases at V and 5 bases at J, leaving 5 bases unmatched. CDR3 bases: TGTGCCACCGGACTAGCGGGAGCCGACGAGCAGTACTTC. This gives the protein CATGLAGADEQYF.

V gene TRBV2 combines with J gene TRBJ2-5; TRBD1 agrees at 9 bases. From germline, CDR1 is SNHLY and CDR2 FYNNEI. J lost 4 bases, V lost 10 bases, and 19 bases had no gene match. The CDR3 length is 17 residues. The CDR3 region has the DNA TGTGCCACCGCAAAGGAAACGACAGGGGGAGGGTTAGAGACCCAGTACTTC. Translation gives CATAKETTGGGLETQYF.

This sequence joins TRBV3-1 and TRBJ2-1; D not resolved. Germline V gene lookup returns CDR1 LGHDT and CDR2 YNNKEL (reference sequence). The CDR3 totals 12 residues. Trimming took 3 bases from V and 9 from J, leaving 9 bases between them. The CDR3 loop reads CASSQSSTEQFF. The CDR3 DNA is TGTGCCAGCAGCCAGTCAAGCACTGAGCAGTTCTTC.

This clonotype has at least ten counts. The chain employs TRBV29-1 and TRBJ2-7; D is ambiguous. The length of the CDR3 is 13 residues. V was shortened by 0 bases and J by 0 bases, with 6 bases between the two germline ends. From germline, CDR1 is SQVTM and CDR2 ANQGSEA. CDR3 coding DNA: TGCAGCGTTGAAGAGTCCTACTCCTACGAGCAGTACTTC. Translating it yields CSVEESYSYEQYF.

The CDR3 DNA sequence: TGCGCCAGCAGCAAAAACCAGGGATTCGGTAAAAGTGAGCAGTTCTTC. Amino acid sequence: CASSKNQGFGKSEQFF. The chain has TRBV5-1 and TRBJ2-1; perhaps TRBD1 as D (5 bases). The CDR3 runs to 16 residues. Germline lookup yields CDR1 SGHRS and CDR2 YFSETQ. V was trimmed by 4 bases and J by 9 bases, leaving 23 bases between them.

This clonotype was seen a few times. V and J are TRBV12-3 or TRBV12-4 and TRBJ2-7; D is unresolved. Trimming took off 2 bases at V and 2 bases at J, with 16 bases between the two ends. The CDR3 is 16 residues long. CDR3 DNA: TGTGCCAGCAGTTTATCCCCCGACTGGCAAACCTACGAGCAGTACTTC. This codes for CASSLSPDWQTYEQYF.

This clonotype was seen once. The V and J genes are TRBV10-3 and TRBJ2-7; 8 bases are a match to TRBD2. Germline assignment: CDR1 ENHRY and CDR2 SYGVKD. The junction had 8 bases not matched to a gene; V was cut back by 6 bases and J by 4 bases. CDR3 length: 14 amino acids. The CDR3 DNA is TGTGCCATCAGCCAAGGGGCTAGCGGGTACGAGCAGTACTTC. Its translation: CAISQGASGYEQYF.

A remark on this clonotype: One end of the junction does not line up with germline, which may come from a read error. The rearrangement uses TRBV7-2 and TRBJ1-5; a weak D match, TRBD1 (6 bases). Germline assignment: CDR1 SGHTA and CDR2 FQGNSA. This CDR3 is built from 14 residues. The CDR3 reads CASNSDGGNRPQHF. In nucleotides, the CDR3 is TGTGCCAGCAACTCGGACGGGGGCAATCGGCCCCAGCATTTT.

As for this clonotype: A junction boundary mismatches the germline segment, possibly from a read error. The chain is built from TRBV7-7 and TRBJ2-1; 11 nucleotides align to TRBD2. This CDR3 contains 15 residues. Per the germline V gene, CDR1 is SSHAT and CDR2 is FNYEAQ (reference sequence). This CDR3 reads CASSLAGGARDEQFF. The CDR3 nucleotides read TGTGCTAGCAGCTTAGCGGGAGGGGCTCGGGATGAGCAGTTCTTC.

This sequence joins TRBV20-1 and TRBJ1-2, with 9 bases aligning to TRBD1. The germline CDR1 and CDR2 sequences are DFQATT and SNEGSKA (reference sequence). The CDR3 is 13 amino acids. V was clipped by 6 bases and J by 7 bases; unmatched bases: 9. This chain's CDR3 is CSAQIRDRVGYTF. The CDR3 nucleotides are TGCAGTGCCCAGATCCGGGACAGGGTTGGCTACACCTTC.

The table lists this clonotype with a few counts. The J gene is TRBJ2-1, the V gene TRBV7-9; 9 positions agree with TRBD2. Germline V gene lookup returns CDR1 SEHNR and CDR2 FQNEAQ (reference sequence). The J segment lost 7 bases and the V segment lost 3 bases, leaving 10 bases of the junction unmatched. CDR3 length: 16 residues. CDR3 in DNA: TGTGCCAGCAGCTTCGGGATAGCGGGAGAAAGGAATGAGCAGTTCTTC. Translating gives CASSFGIAGERNEQFF.

This clonotype was detected a few times. V and J are TRBV29-1 and TRBJ2-7, with 8 bases matching TRBD1. V lost 6 bases and J lost 3; bases outside the gene matches: 7. This CDR3 has 13 residues. Looked up from germline, CDR1 is SQVTM and CDR2 is ANQGSEA. CDR3 amino acids: CSVQDRANYEQYF. The CDR3 DNA sequence: TGCAGCGTCCAGGACAGGGCCAACTACGAGCAGTACTTC.

J is TRBJ2-5 and V is TRBV20-1, with 7 bases fitting TRBD1. J gave up 1 base and V 2 bases, and 4 bases lay outside the gene matches. Germline V gene data show CDR1 as DFQATT and CDR2 as SNEGSKA (reference sequence). The CDR3 spans 14 residues. CDR3 DNA sequence: TGCAGTGCTAGAAAAGGGACAGCCCAAGAGACCCAGTACTTC. Its protein is CSARKGTAQETQYF.

This clonotype was recorded once. CDR3 residues: CSARRDRTQETQYF. CDR3 nucleotides: TGCAGTGCTAGAAGGGACAGGACGCAAGAGACCCAGTACTTC. This chain links TRBV20-1 with TRBJ2-5; 8 positions match TRBD1. CDR1 DFQATT and CDR2 SNEGSKA come from the germline V gene (reference sequence). V lost 2 bases to trimming and J lost 2 bases; unmatched junction nucleotides: 4. The CDR3 is 14 residues long.

Only a few counts were recorded for this clonotype. V gene TRBV7-3 combines with J gene TRBJ2-6, with D hard to call. The CDR3 spans 15 residues. Looked up from germline, CDR1 is SGHTA and CDR2 is FQGTGA. With 5 bases removed from V and 0 bases from J, the gap between germline ends came to 8 bases. The chain's CDR3 is CASSQGDSGANVLTF. The DNA for the CDR3 is TGTGCCAGCAGCCAAGGAGACTCTGGGGCCAACGTCCTGACTTTC.

With regard to this clonotype: The junction shows a germline mismatch at one end, possibly a read error. The V and J genes are TRBV7-7 and TRBJ2-1, with D possibly TRBD2 on 6 matching bases. The CDR3 length is 14 residues. CDR1 is SSHAT and CDR2 is FNYEAQ in the germline V gene (reference sequence). CDR3 nucleotide sequence: TGTGCTAGCAGCTTTGTGTCGGGAGACAATGAGCAGTTCTTC. Its translation is CASSFVSGDNEQFF.

V is TRBV6-6 and J is TRBJ1-2; a possible D gene is TRBD1 (5 bases). Per germline, CDR1 MNHNY and CDR2 SVGAGI (reference sequence). V was shortened by 5 bases and J by 1 base, with 14 bases between the two germline ends. This CDR3 contains 15 residues. CDR3 nucleotide sequence: TGTGCCAGCAGTGACCCGGGGGGGAGTAACTATGGCTACACCTTC. Translation gives CASSDPGGSNYGYTF.

This rearrangement joins TRBV7-9 to TRBJ2-3, with D perhaps TRBD2 (5 bases). The germline CDR1 and CDR2 sequences are SEHNR and FQNEAQ (reference sequence). The length of the CDR3 is 16 residues. V shed 6 bases and J shed 2 bases, with 18 bases lying between them. CDR3 in amino acids: CASSRWRGESTDTQYF. The CDR3 DNA is TGTGCCAGCAGTCGATGGCGTGGGGAGTCCACAGATACGCAGTATTTT.